Following are 3 T cell receptor beta chains from one sample sequenced in a study of blood T cell repertoires in COVID-19. The method was immunoSEQ multiplex PCR; TCRdb's version includes in-frame clones alone and lacks a portion of them. This table holds around 230,000 clones, roughly nine tenths found once. The source material was peripheral blood. Receptor source: a man aged 55 to 70 who had recovered from COVID-19.

The rearrangement uses TRBV10-3 and TRBJ1-2; TRBD1 might be the D (5 bases). Germline V gives CDR1 ENHRY, CDR2 SYGVKD. The V end was cut by 11 bases, the J end by 7 bases, with 26 bases between. The CDR3 length is 15 residues. The CDR3 loop is CAPKWGTGALGGYTF. The CDR3 DNA is TGTGCCCCAAAGTGGGGAACAGGTGCCTTGGGTGGCTACACCTTC.

The rearrangement joins TRBV4-2 to TRBJ1-1; a weak D match, TRBD1 (5 bases). Trimming cost V 1 base and J 3 bases, with 12 bases left between them. Looked up from germline, CDR1 is LGHNA and CDR2 is YNFKEQ. CDR3 length: 15 amino acids. The CDR3 spells CASSQATGRDTEAFF. The CDR3 bases are TGTGCCAGCAGCCAAGCAACAGGTAGGGACACTGAAGCTTTCTTT.

In this sample, this clone turned up a few times. The V call is TRBV5-6, the J call TRBJ1-2, with D perhaps TRBD1 (5 bases). Germline lookup yields CDR1 SGHDT and CDR2 YYEEEE. V dropped 4 bases and J dropped 11 bases, with 15 bases sitting between them. The CDR3 is 12 amino acids. The CDR3 DNA reads as TGTGCCAGCAGCCCCCGTTCGGGACTTTACACCTTC. Translating it yields CASSPRSGLYTF.